This T cell receptor beta chain is from a study of cytomegalovirus exposure and HLA in healthy donors (dated by TCRdb to 2016 to 2017). At the level of the whole study: An earlier analysis of some 600 of the donors reported approximately 300 Gb of sequence data and 95 million to 130 million unique TCR beta sequences obtained from around 180 million T cells. About 300 gigabases of sequencing data and around 85 million unique TCR sequences made up an early release that covered approximately 700 HLA-typed donors. Of the approximately 400 genotyped donors, about 80% fell in the genetic ancestry cluster associated with self-reported Caucasian donors. The aim of the study was to test whether cataloging public T cell receptors could identify signatures of past pathogen exposure. The study profiled the T cell repertoires of 500 to 800 subjects by immunosequencing and related them to cytomegalovirus serostatus. In addition to the first cohort of 666 subjects, a separate validation cohort of 100 to 150 different subjects was used. The study combined high-throughput TCR immunosequencing, statistical association of individual TCRs with disease status, and machine learning to predict cytomegalovirus infection status. In a later analysis, previously published TCR beta repertoires from 550 to 700 donors were re-analyzed and high-resolution HLA genotyping was added so that TCR occurrence patterns could be studied. The later analysis used no new phenotypic data to find candidate immune exposures, relying instead on TCR beta sequences and their occurrence across donors. An earlier analysis of about 620 of the donors applied high-throughput TCR beta sequencing to assess whether each TCR beta V gene segment acted as functional or pseudogenic. Donor age, sex, ethnicity and CMV serostatus were collected together with the repertoire data. In a later genetic analysis, genome-wide SNP genotypes for 398 of the 666 donors were used, and that subset was treated as a discovery cohort. Every repertoire in the discovery cohort had been generated on one and the same sequencing platform. Class I and class II HLA loci were covered by the typing at four-digit resolution. The number of typed donors differed by locus: about 620-630 for A, B, C, DRB1 and DQB1; about 520 for DQA1; approximately 600 for DPA1; and some 470 for DPB1. Roughly five DR-DQ haplotypes were treated as single units for association and clustering because of strong linkage in the cohort. Among some 410 genotyped donors of the cohort, an average of around 240,000 unique TCR beta nucleotide sequences was sequenced per donor, of which about 18% were non-productive.

Libraries were prepared through the immunoSEQ multiplex PCR assay. For the multiplex PCR, a mixture combining 60 forward primers for TCR Vbeta segments and 13 reverse primers for TCR Jbeta segments was used. Amplification of the CDR3 region of rearranged TCR beta genes was performed with a multiplex PCR assay on genomic DNA. On the Illumina HiSeq System, the amplified TCR beta libraries were sequenced as 87-base-pair reads. For the original study's pipeline: A later analysis tallied 75 million to 85 million unique TCR beta chains across the 650 to 750 repertoires, and around 12 million of those chains were shared by two or more donors. Raw reads were error-corrected and collapsed into unique sequences with a nearest-neighbor algorithm that merged closely related sequences to remove PCR and sequencing errors. V, D and J gene segments were assigned by aligning CDR3 sequences to IMGT reference sequences. For a sequence to be retained, at least a six-nucleotide match to both a V gene segment and a J gene segment was required. Rearrangements were called productive when the CDR3 lacked stop codons and stayed in frame with V and J; all others were non-productive. CDR3 was defined according to IMGT convention as the region running from the second conserved V-encoded cysteine to the conserved J-encoded phenylalanine. The earlier analysis of about 590 of the donors excluded sequences that lacked an unambiguous match to a single V gene segment. In an earlier analysis of 450 to 750 of the donors, a V segment was called functional when productive rearrangements were above 56.7%, and segregating when the standard deviation between donors exceeded 5%. To diagnose cytomegalovirus status from the catalog of TCR beta chain sequences, a statistical classification framework was built. A later analysis assigned V and J genes by comparing TCR nucleotide sequences with IMGT/GENE-DB human TR gene sequences. In a later analysis, CDR3 sequences and most-parsimonious VDJ recombination scenarios were assigned using the TCRdist pipeline. In a later analysis, each TCR beta chain was defined by its CDR3 amino acid sequence together with its V-gene family, and reads lacking a unique V-gene family were excluded. As a way to deal with suspected cross-contamination and a sequencing artifact, a later analysis dropped roughly 620 nucleotide sequences that were highly shared and had low generation probability. In a later analysis, a clonal expansion index for each public chain was calculated from normalized within-repertoire ranks of inferred template counts. Generation probabilities in a later analysis came from a VDJ recombination model fitted to out-of-frame rearrangements, and those results were checked against IGoR. A later analysis scored TCR-TCR, TCR-HLA and TCR-CMV co-occurrence with hypergeometric tests, applying a repertoire-size bias correction to TCR pairs. To estimate false discovery rates, a later analysis permuted the HLA or CMV assignments 20 times. In a later analysis, co-occurring TCRs were grouped using DBSCAN, and TCRdist sequence similarity was added for clustering within HLA-allele-positive subsets. For co-occurrence clustering, repertoires with fewer than 30,000 or more than 120,000 public chains were excluded, along with five or six repertoires with anomalous nucleotide sharing. Entries here come from immuneACCESS through TCRdb and include only in-frame sequences with V and J called. Some clones fail to appear in such tables; in the studies checked, an unresolved V gene covers under half of the shortfall, and the cause of the remainder is unknown. The V and J calls and clone size are taken from that table; D and trimming were inferred from the DNA. The table for this sample lists approximately 150,000 clones; just under 85% of them were counted only once. The ten largest clones take up about 4.9% of the sample.

This clone has more than one count but fewer than ten. Its antigen is unknown. Base-call qualities are not available, and no considerably larger clone is one nucleotide away. Findings and caveats that apply to the study as a whole: A later analysis found that TCR association rates varied across HLA loci, with DRB1 alleles showing the most associated TCRs and HLA-C alleles the fewest. Some IMGT-functional V segments, including TRBV6-2 and TRBV6-3, could not be distinguished by the 87-base-pair reads and were therefore excluded. Sequencing depth was assumed to be roughly uniform across donors in the presence/absence analyses, though that assumption may not hold. The study listed over 150 TCR beta chains as associated with cytomegalovirus. A cluster of highly shared sequence variants was judged likely to represent a technical artifact of the sequencing pipeline. The earlier analysis of fewer than 750 of the donors excluded approximately 17 rarely observed V segments, including chromosome 9 orphons, because counts were too low. HLA typing was unavailable for some donors at each locus, so association tests used only the typed subset. In an earlier analysis of 500 to 650 of the donors, most TCR beta V segments appeared in productive rearrangements about 87% or about 30% of the time, broadly matching IMGT annotations. When HLA alleles, especially DR and DQ, strongly co-occurred, TCR associations were difficult to assign to individual alleles. CMV serostatus was the only immune exposure information available for the cohort. In vitro tests confirmed that a few of the cytomegalovirus-associated TCR beta chains recognize cytomegalovirus antigens. The cohort was sequenced for TCR beta chains only, and without alpha or paired-chain data the features that could be detected were limited. Specific HLA alleles were associated with around 18,000 TCR beta sequences at a false discovery rate of 0.05 in a later analysis. Most TCR sequences were observed very rarely across donors, whereas some public TCRs were present in many individuals. According to a later analysis, parvovirus B19, influenza, CMV and Epstein-Barr virus appeared linked to several top co-occurrence clusters. In a later analysis, HLA-associated TCR beta chains showed more clonal expansion and lower generation probabilities than non-associated chains that were equally common. The classifier was reported to diagnose cytomegalovirus status with high specificity and sensitivity in both the original and validation cohorts. V-gene and J-gene trimming of TCR beta chains was associated with a missense DCLRE1C variant in a later genetic analysis, and the association was replicated in an independent cohort. The authors suggested that the approach could potentially be extended to other disease states and immunological phenotypes. A further reported finding was that TCR beta sequences accurately predicted the HLA-A and HLA-B alleles for most subjects in the first cohort. Linkage disequilibrium might explain the correlated functional status among segregating V segments, but an unknown experimental factor could not be excluded. A later genetic analysis reported fewer N-insertions in productive TCRs among donors in an Asian-associated ancestry cluster than the 666-donor mean. A later analysis found that most CMV-associated TCR beta chains appeared HLA-restricted, with HLA associations seemingly driven largely by CMV exposure.

V is cut back by 5 bases and J by 3 bases, with 6 bases in the junction unmatched. The CDR3 contains 15 residues, cysteine and phenylalanine counted. The entry retains the CDR3 DNA only, 45 bases that are in frame from base 1. For CDR1 and CDR2, the germline V gene lists SGHAT and FQNNGV. The cohort comprised more than 550 healthy bone marrow donors. At the time of sampling, all cohort members were nominally healthy, though unrecorded immune exposures were likely present. The donor was CMV seropositive and belonged to the group of around 300 seropositive cohort members. A peripheral blood sample was provided by each donor, and peripheral blood mononuclear cells were used for TCR beta sequencing. Genomic DNA was extracted from the blood cell samples with the Qiagen DNeasy Blood Extraction Kit.

This TCR came from a girl aged 5-17 years in good health and CMV-seropositive. The specimen was PBMCs. This chain is built from TRBV11-2 and TRBJ1-4; 7 of the junction bases match TRBD1. In nucleotide form, the sequence is TGTGCCAGCAGCCCGGCAGGGGGACCTAATGAAAAACTGTTTTTT. Protein translation: CASSPAGGPNEKLFF.